Listed here is a single T cell receptor (beta chain). The data were taken from a study of shared clonotypes between healthy human individuals. The germline V gene has CDR1 SNHLY and CDR2 FYNNEI. The V end was cut by 6 bases, the J end by 0 bases, with 13 bases between. CDR3 size: 15 residues. The protocol was immunoSEQ multiplex PCR, while the TCRdb copy is restricted to in-frame clones and leaves out a portion. In the table there are about 470,000 clones, about 76% of which are singletons. The specimen was PBMCs. The chain couples TRBV2 to TRBJ2-3; D may be TRBD2 (5 bases). The sequence derives from a woman in her thirties or forties in good health. Some clones in this sample may be carry-over from other donors' samples. The CDR3 loop reads CASSVDLFSTDTQYF. CDR3 in DNA: TGTGCCAGCAGCGTGGACTTGTTTAGCACAGATACGCAGTATTTT.